This TCR beta chain is from a study of blood T cell repertoires in COVID-19. Enrollment of patients from Seattle took place during active infection, with longitudinal follow-up. The CDR3 runs to 14 residues. CDR1 is SGHTA, CDR2 FQGNSA, per germline. V was clipped by 5 bases and J by 2 bases; unmatched bases: 1. The table came from immunoSEQ multiplex PCR; TCRdb's copy has only in-frame clones and leaves some out. The table records 150,000 to 180,000 clones, 70% to 90% of them present only once. This receptor was taken from a man between 60 and 75 years old with COVID-19, enrolled during active disease. Sequencing input: peripheral blood. The chain is built from TRBV7-2 and TRBJ2-7; 12 bases line up with TRBD2. The CDR3 here is CASSRTSGTYEQYF. The CDR3 nucleotides read TGTGCCAGCAGCCGGACTAGCGGGACCTACGAGCAGTACTTC.